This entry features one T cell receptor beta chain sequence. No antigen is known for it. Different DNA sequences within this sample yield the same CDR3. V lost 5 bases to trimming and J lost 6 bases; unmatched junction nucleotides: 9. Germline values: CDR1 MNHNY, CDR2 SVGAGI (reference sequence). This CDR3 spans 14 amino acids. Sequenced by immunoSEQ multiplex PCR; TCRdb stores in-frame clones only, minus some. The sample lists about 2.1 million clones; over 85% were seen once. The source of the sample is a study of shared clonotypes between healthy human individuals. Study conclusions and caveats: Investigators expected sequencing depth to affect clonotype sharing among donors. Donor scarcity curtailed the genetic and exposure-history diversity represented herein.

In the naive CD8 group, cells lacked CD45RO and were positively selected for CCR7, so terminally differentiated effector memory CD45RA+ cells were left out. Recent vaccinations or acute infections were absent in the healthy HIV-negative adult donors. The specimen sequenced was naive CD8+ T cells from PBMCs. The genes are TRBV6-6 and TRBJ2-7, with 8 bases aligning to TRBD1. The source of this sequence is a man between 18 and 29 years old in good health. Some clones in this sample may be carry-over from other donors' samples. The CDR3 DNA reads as TGTGCCAGCAGTCCAGGACAGGGCGCCGGCGAGCAGTACTTC. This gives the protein CASSPGQGAGEQYF.